The subject of this entry is one TCR beta chain. The data were obtained in a study of blood T cell repertoires in COVID-19. Original data processing: By means of reference gene primer amplification, nucleated cell counts were estimated. TCRdb's table, derived via immunoSEQ multiplex PCR, lists solely in-frame clones and lacks some. V, J and clone size are those of that table, while D and trimming were read from the DNA. Altogether a few hundred thousand clones are present, roughly 86% being singletons, with the ten largest covering around 10%. This CDR3 is built from 12 residues. V was cut by 2 bases and J by 9 bases, with 10 bases left in between. Germline V gene data show CDR1 as MRHNA and CDR2 as SNTAGT. The study recruited people aged roughly 18 to 100 years across approximately 24 US areas. Clinical history as reported by participants underpinned cohort assignment.

This TCR came from a man between 18 and 29 years old with acute COVID-19. The sequencing input was PBMCs or T cells enriched from blood (not recorded which). The gene calls are TRBV6-4 and TRBJ1-1; D ambiguous. CDR3 in DNA: TGTGCCAGCAGTGACGGACGGGGAAAAGCTTTCTTT. It translates to CASSDGRGKAFF.